This T cell receptor (beta chain) was profiled in a study of cytomegalovirus exposure and HLA in healthy donors. In the study overall: A subsequent analysis stated that the 110 or so validation repertoires were run on the same platform as the roughly 710 first-cohort repertoires. Study-level points and caveats: Across donors, most TCRs were seen rarely, yet some public ones were widespread. Reports showed the classifier diagnosing cytomegalovirus status with high specificity and sensitivity. The study recorded fewer than 200 TCR beta chains that were cytomegalovirus-associated.

Notes on this clone: Its antigen remains unknown.

Only in-frame clones appear in the TCRdb table, and some are missing; sequencing was by immunoSEQ multiplex PCR. Of about 180,000 clones listed, around 85% were seen once; the top ten hold approximately 15%. With 1 base clipped from V and 9 bases from J, the junction kept 5 bases outside the gene matches. The CDR3 sequence is 13 residues long. Germline V gene sequence: CDR1 MGHRA, CDR2 YSYEKL. The sequence derives from a young man in good health and CMV-seropositive. The chain employs TRBV4-1 and TRBJ2-7; 8 nucleotides match TRBD1. The sequenced sample consisted of PBMCs. Written as DNA, the CDR3 is TGCGCCAGCAGCCAAGTTGGACAGGGAGTGCAGTACTTC. This translates into CASSQVGQGVQYF.